A single sample gave rise to the 20 T cell receptor beta chains below, sequenced in a study of T cells in Graves' hyperthyroidism and ophthalmopathy. TCR beta CDR3 regions were amplified from RNA. The HTBI set primed first-round TCR CDR3 RT-PCR. TCRdb analysed the multiplex PCR reads with MiXCR anew, one entry per CDR3 protein. The table shows around 290,000 distinct CDR3 sequences, with about a sixth occurring only once. Sequencing was performed on blood. These receptors originate from a woman aged 60-70 years with Graves' ophthalmopathy.

The sample holds a few counts of this clonotype. The chain uses TRBV4-3 and TRBJ2-7; maybe TRBD1 (6 bases). The germline V gene encodes CDR1 LGHNA and CDR2 YSLEER. This CDR3 region has 17 residues. V shed 1 base and J shed 3 bases, with 19 bases lying between them. The CDR3 DNA reads TGCGCCAGCAGCCAAGGCTCGGACAGCCATGGGGACTACGAGCAGTACTTC. Translated: CASSQGSDSHGDYEQYF.

This clonotype was counted many times. The V gene is TRBV27, the J gene TRBJ1-5; 7 positions match TRBD1. This CDR3 has 18 residues. CDR1 and CDR2 (germline): MNHEY, SMNVEV (reference sequence). Germline trimming cut 5 bases from V and 0 bases from J; bases unmatched to any gene: 13. The CDR3 spells CASSPRDRGAISNQPQHF. The CDR3 DNA reads as TGTGCCAGCAGTCCCCGGGACAGAGGAGCCATTAGCAATCAGCCCCAGCATTTT.

This clonotype came up many times. This rearrangement joins TRBV6-6 to TRBJ2-1; possibly TRBD2 for D (5 bases). Trimming removed 2 bases at V and 5 bases at J, with 10 bases between. CDR3 length equals 14 residues. Germline assignment: CDR1 MNHNY and CDR2 SVGAGI (reference sequence). CDR3 DNA sequence: TGTGCCAGCAGTTACGGGGAGAGTGACAATGAGCAGTTCTTC. It specifies CASSYGESDNEQFF.

Details on this clonotype: One base away lies a much larger clone, so this may be a sequencing read error. This sequence joins TRBV14 and TRBJ2-1; no definite D call. The CDR3 is made up of 15 amino acids. Germline CDR1 reads SGHDN; CDR2 reads FVKESK. The CDR3 reads CASSPIQETYNEQLF. The CDR3 DNA follows: TGTGCCAGCAGCCCGATTCAGGAAACCTACAATGAGCAGCTCTTC.

This clonotype was observed a handful of times. The CDR3 loop is CASSPWVVNTGELFF. The CDR3 region has the DNA TGTGCCAGCAGCCCGTGGGTGGTGAACACCGGGGAGCTGTTTTTT. The V gene is TRBV9, the J gene TRBJ2-2; D is ambiguous. From germline, CDR1 is SGDLS and CDR2 YYNGEE. The CDR3 contains 15 residues. The germline V and J ends were trimmed by 4 bases and 1 base, with 11 bases remaining between them.

V usage is TRBV9 and J usage is TRBJ2-6; 8 bases fit TRBD1. V was pared by 4 bases and J by 1 base, with 19 bases of the junction left unmatched. Germline values: CDR1 SGDLS, CDR2 YYNGEE. The CDR3 totals 21 residues. The chain's CDR3 is CASSLDHRADRGRSGANVLTF. The CDR3 DNA sequence: TGTGCCAGCAGCCTCGACCATCGCGCAGACAGGGGACGGTCTGGGGCCAACGTCCTGACTTTC.

This clonotype was found once. The chain is built from TRBV7-9 and TRBJ1-2; the match to TRBD1 covers 8 bases. The CDR3 spans 14 residues. CDR1 is SEHNR and CDR2 is FQNEAQ in the germline V gene (reference sequence). Trimming at V came to 6 bases and at J to 7 bases, leaving 10 bases not matched to a gene. As DNA, the CDR3 is TGTGCCAGCAGACAGACAGGGGACTTTTTTGGCTACACCTTC. This codes for CASRQTGDFFGYTF.

Ten or more counts support this clonotype. This chain links TRBV20-1 with TRBJ1-5; 7 bases match TRBD1. CDR1 and CDR2 from the germline V gene are DFQATT and SNEGSKA (reference sequence). The CDR3 extends over 12 amino acids. After removal of 3 bases from V and 7 bases from J, the junction contained 3 bases not matched to a gene. CDR3 sequence (DNA): TGCAGTGCTAGGGAGGGGGCCCAGCCCCAGCATTTT. Its protein product is CSAREGAQPQHF.

Details on this clonotype: A much larger clone lies a single base off, so this may be a read error. CDR3 in amino acids: CASSERDRVTEAFF. CDR3 nucleotides: TGTGCCAGCAGTGAGAGGGACAGGGTAACTGAAGCTTTCTTT. The J gene is TRBJ1-1, the V gene TRBV6-2 or TRBV6-3; 9 bases are shared with TRBD1. V gave up 5 bases and J gave up 5 bases; unmatched junction bases: 6. The CDR3 is 14 residues long. Germline V gene lookup returns CDR1 MNHEY and CDR2 SVGEGT.

This clonotype was recorded at least ten times. V gene TRBV28 combines with J gene TRBJ2-7; 9 bases fit TRBD1. Germline V gene data show CDR1 as MDHEN and CDR2 as SYDVKM. V was pared by 2 bases and J by 7 bases, with 6 bases of the junction left unmatched. This CDR3 has 14 residues. CDR3 sequence (DNA): TGTGCCAGCAGTTTAGAGGACAGGGGTTGGGAGCAGTACTTC. Protein: CASSLEDRGWEQYF.

In this sample, this clonotype turned up many times. The V gene is TRBV28, the J gene TRBJ2-7, with D perhaps matching TRBD1 (5 bases). The germline V gene encodes CDR1 MDHEN and CDR2 SYDVKM. The CDR3 extends over 14 amino acids. V was pared by 3 bases and J by 5 bases, with 14 bases between. The DNA of the CDR3 is TGTGCCAGCAGTTTCTCAGGGAATAGACACGAGCAGTACTTC. Its protein product is CASSFSGNRHEQYF.

The chain links TRBV20-1 to TRBJ2-5; a possible D gene is TRBD2 (5 bases). The CDR3 extends over 12 amino acids. The V gene's germline CDR1 is DFQATT and CDR2 SNEGSKA (reference sequence). The V gene lost 0 bases and the J gene lost 11 bases, with 13 bases spanning the gap. The CDR3 sequence: CSARDFLAEQYF. The CDR3 DNA reads as TGCAGTGCTAGAGATTTTCTAGCAGAGCAGTACTTC.

This clonotype was counted ten times or more. The chain links TRBV5-1 to TRBJ1-2; possible D gene TRBD1, 6 bases. The CDR3 totals 15 residues. V was shortened by 4 bases and J by 6 bases, with 19 bases between the two germline ends. The germline V gene encodes CDR1 SGHRS and CDR2 YFSETQ. CDR3 residues: CASSPLPDSFNGYTF. The CDR3 bases are TGCGCCAGCAGCCCATTACCGGACAGCTTTAATGGCTACACCTTC. Together with reference TRBV5-1 and TRBJ1-2, the CDR3 gives the full variable domain: KAGVTQTPRYLIKTRGQQVTLSCSPISGHRSVSWYQQTPGQGLQFLFEYFSETQRNKGNFPGRFSGRQFSNSRSEMNVSTLELGDSALYLCASSPLPDSFNGYTFGSGTRLTVV.

This clonotype came up many times. J is TRBJ1-2 and V is TRBV6-1, with 7 bases lining up with TRBD1. The germline gives CDR1 MNHNS, CDR2 SASEGT. J was trimmed by 7 bases and V by 6 bases; bases with no gene match: 11. CDR3 size: 14 residues. DNA for the CDR3: TGTGCCAGCAGCCCCGATAGGGGGCTGCTTGGCTACACCTTC. Translating gives CASSPDRGLLGYTF.

The sample holds a few counts of this clonotype. The gene calls are TRBV7-2 and TRBJ1-3; 10 bases fit TRBD1. This CDR3 is built from 14 residues. Per germline, CDR1 SGHTA and CDR2 FQGNSA. V dropped 5 bases and J dropped 9; count of bases not matched to a gene: 7. The CDR3 loop is CASSVDGTGATIYF. CDR3 nucleotides: TGTGCCAGCAGCGTCGACGGGACAGGGGCCACCATATATTTT.

Many counts were recorded for this clonotype. The chain couples TRBV20-1 to TRBJ1-1; D may be TRBD1 (5 bases). V lost 4 bases and J 4 bases, leaving 19 bases between the germline ends. Germline CDR1 and CDR2: DFQATT and SNEGSKA (reference sequence). This CDR3 has 15 amino acids. CDR3 DNA sequence: TGCAGTGCTATGGGGGGGGACCCGACGGGCACTGAAGCTTTCTTT. This sequence encodes CSAMGGDPTGTEAFF.

In this sample, this clonotype turned up many times. This rearrangement joins TRBV7-2 to TRBJ2-2; D remains ambiguous. CDR3 size: 13 residues. Germline CDR1 and CDR2: SGHTA and FQGNSA. Deletions cut 5 bases from V and 7 bases from J, with 11 bases between. CDR3 amino acids: CASSPATIGELFF. For the CDR3, the DNA is TGTGCCAGCAGCCCAGCAACCATCGGGGAGCTGTTTTTT.

This clonotype was picked up many times. The chain links TRBV13 to TRBJ2-1; 9 bases map to TRBD2. V shed 5 bases, J shed 10 bases, and the junction held 3 bases outside the gene matches. This CDR3 is 12 amino acids long. Germline V CDR1 and CDR2: PRHDT, FYEKMQ (reference sequence). The CDR3 bases are TGTGCCAGCAGCCCCGGACTAGCGGAGCAGTTCTTC. This translates into CASSPGLAEQFF.

As for this clonotype: At one end, the junction sequence differs from germline, possibly due to a read error. The V call is TRBV11-2, the J call TRBJ2-3; 10 nucleotides match TRBD2. Germline V gene sequence: CDR1 SGHAT, CDR2 FQNNGV. The CDR3 spans 18 residues. The CDR3 here is CASSQDTLAGVNTDTQYF. The CDR3 nucleotides read TGCGCCAGCAGCCAAGATACCCTAGCGGGAGTTAACACAGATACGCAGTATTTT.

This clonotype showed up many times. The V gene is TRBV5-1, the J gene TRBJ1-1; D unresolved. The germline gives CDR1 SGHRS, CDR2 YFSETQ. The CDR3 consists of 14 residues. The V gene lost 0 bases and the J gene lost 5 bases, with 11 bases spanning the gap. In DNA form, the CDR3 reads TGCGCCAGCAGCTTGGCACAACCGAAGACTGAAGCTTTCTTT. Translating it yields CASSLAQPKTEAFF. The variable domain in full, with the rest retrieved from reference TRBV5-1 and TRBJ1-1, is KAGVTQTPRYLIKTRGQQVTLSCSPISGHRSVSWYQQTPGQGLQFLFEYFSETQRNKGNFPGRFSGRQFSNSRSEMNVSTLELGDSALYLCASSLAQPKTEAFFGQGTRLTVV.